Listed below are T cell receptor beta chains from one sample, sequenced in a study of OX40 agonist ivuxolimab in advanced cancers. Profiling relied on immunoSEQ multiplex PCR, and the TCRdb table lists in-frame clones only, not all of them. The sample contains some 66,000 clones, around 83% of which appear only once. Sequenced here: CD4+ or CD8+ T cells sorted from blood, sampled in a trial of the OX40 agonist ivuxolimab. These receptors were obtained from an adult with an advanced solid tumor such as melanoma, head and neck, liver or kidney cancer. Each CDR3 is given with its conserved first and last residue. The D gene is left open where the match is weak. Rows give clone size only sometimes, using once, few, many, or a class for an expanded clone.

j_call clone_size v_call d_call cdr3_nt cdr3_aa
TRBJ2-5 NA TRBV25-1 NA TGTGCCAGCAGTGTCACCTTGGGGGTACCGGGCGGCCAGTACTTC CASSVTLGVPGGQYF
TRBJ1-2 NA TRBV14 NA TGTGCCAGCAGCCCCCTGGAGGGGAGGGATGGCTACACCTTC CASSPLEGRDGYTF
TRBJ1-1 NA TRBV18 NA TGTGCCAGCTCACCGGTAGGGTTAGGCACTGAAGCTTTCTTT CASSPVGLGTEAFF
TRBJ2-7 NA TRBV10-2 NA TGCGCCAGCAGAGTAGCGGACTACGAGCAGTACTTC CASRVADYEQYF
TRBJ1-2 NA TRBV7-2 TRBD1 TGTGCCAGCAGCGCGACAGGGGCCTATGGCTACACCTTC CASSATGAYGYTF
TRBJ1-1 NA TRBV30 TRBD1 TGTGCCTGGAAACAACAGGGGGCGGACACTGAAGCTTTCTTT CAWKQQGADTEAFF
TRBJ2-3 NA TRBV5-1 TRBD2 TGCGCCAGCAGCTTTGGACTAGCGGGTCCCACAGATACGCAGTATTTT CASSFGLAGPTDTQYF
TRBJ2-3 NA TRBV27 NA TGTGCCAGCAGTTTTACACGCACGGCAGATACGCAGTATTTT CASSFTRTADTQYF
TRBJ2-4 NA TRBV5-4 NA TGTGCCAGCAGCCACCCACAGGGCGACATTCAGTACTTC CASSHPQGDIQYF
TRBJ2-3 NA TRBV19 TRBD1 TGTGCCAGTAGCGAGACAGGGGCGTGGACAGATACGCAGTATTTT CASSETGAWTDTQYF
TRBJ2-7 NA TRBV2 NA TGTGCCAGCAGCCTGACACATACGTCCTACGAGCAGTACTTC CASSLTHTSYEQYF
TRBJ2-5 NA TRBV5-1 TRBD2 TGCGCCAGCAGCTTGTTCGTGGCTAGCGGGAGTGGAGAGACCCAGTACTTC CASSLFVASGSGETQYF
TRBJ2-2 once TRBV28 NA TGTGCCACATATCAGGAGTGGCCAACCGGGGAGCTGTTTTTT CATYQEWPTGELFF
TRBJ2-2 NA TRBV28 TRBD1 TGTGCCGGAAGACAGGGGTCCTGGGGGGAGCTGTTTTTT CAGRQGSWGELFF